The next 16 T cell receptor beta chains were all read from a single sample in a study of blood T cell repertoires in COVID-19. Sequenced by immunoSEQ multiplex PCR; TCRdb stores in-frame clones only, minus some. Here the sample spans about 140,000 clones, approximately 80% being singletons. The sequenced material came from PBMCs or T cells enriched from blood (not recorded which). These receptors were taken from a man aged 50 or older in a cohort exposed to, infected with or recovered from COVID-19 (not recorded which).

The rearrangement joins TRBV12-3 or TRBV12-4 to TRBJ2-7, with D tentatively TRBD1 (5 bases). This CDR3 comprises 13 residues. V was clipped by 1 base and J by 6 bases, with 10 bases between them. The CDR3 DNA sequence: TGTGCCAGCAGTTTAGGGCAGGGTGGCGAGCAGTACTTC. Translated, it gives CASSLGQGGEQYF.

This rearrangement joins TRBV27 to TRBJ1-2, with 7 nucleotides matching TRBD1. The CDR3 loop spans 16 amino acids. In germline, CDR1 is MNHEY, CDR2 SMNVEV (reference sequence). V shed 0 bases and J 4 bases; nucleotides not matched to a gene: 8. Written as DNA, the CDR3 is TGTGCCAGCAGTTTATCGTCGACAGGGAGAGGCTATGGCTACACCTTC. The encoded protein is CASSLSSTGRGYGYTF.

The J gene is TRBJ1-1, the V gene TRBV19; D call uncertain. Trimming cost V 5 bases and J 5 bases, with 24 bases left between them. The V gene's germline CDR1 is LNHDA and CDR2 SQIVND (reference sequence). The CDR3 sequence is 17 residues long. The chain's CDR3 is CASSSFRWGGFTTEAFF. The CDR3 DNA reads as TGTGCCAGTAGTTCTTTCAGGTGGGGAGGCTTCACGACTGAAGCTTTCTTT.

CDR3 sequence reads: CASSPPGGGYGYTF. CDR3 coding DNA: TGTGCCAGTTCCCCACCGGGGGGAGGCTATGGCTACACCTTC. The chain carries TRBV7-6 and TRBJ1-2, with D tentatively TRBD1 (5 bases). CDR3 length: 14 amino acids. The ends were cut back, 9 bases at V and 4 bases at J, with 18 bases in the middle. Germline loops: CDR1 SGHVS, CDR2 FNYEAQ.

This clone was detected once. The chain is built from TRBV13 and TRBJ2-3; 11 bases align to TRBD2. Germline V gene lookup returns CDR1 PRHDT and CDR2 FYEKMQ (reference sequence). This CDR3 comprises 18 residues. Germline trimming cut 6 bases from V and 6 bases from J; bases unmatched to any gene: 17. The CDR3 spells CASSNHALAGGPEDTQYF. The CDR3 nucleotides are TGTGCCAGCAGTAACCATGCCTTAGCGGGAGGGCCAGAGGATACGCAGTATTTT.

The genes are TRBV11-2 and TRBJ1-1; 7 nucleotides match TRBD1. The germline CDR1 and CDR2 sequences are SGHAT and FQNNGV. CDR3 length: 14 amino acids. V lost 5 bases and J lost 4; bases outside the gene matches: 7. CDR3 region: CASSPRGGTTEAFF. The CDR3 DNA reads as TGTGCCAGCAGCCCCAGAGGGGGCACCACTGAAGCTTTCTTT.

The gene calls are TRBV13 and TRBJ2-3; the D gene is possibly TRBD2 (7 bases). Trimming removed 4 bases at V and 2 bases at J, with 19 bases between. This CDR3 has 17 amino acids. Per germline, CDR1 PRHDT and CDR2 FYEKMQ (reference sequence). The chain's CDR3 is CASSSGGPRVLTDTQYF. The CDR3 DNA sequence: TGTGCCAGCAGCTCGGGGGGCCCTAGAGTCCTCACAGATACGCAGTATTTT. The whole variable domain, remainder taken from reference TRBV13 and TRBJ2-3, is AAGVIQSPRHLIKEKRETATLKCYPIPRHDTVYWYQQGPGQDPQFLISFYEKMQSDKGSIPDRFSAQQFSDYHSELNMSSLELGDSALYFCASSSGGPRVLTDTQYFGPGTRLTVL.

The genes are TRBV7-9 and TRBJ1-2; unclear D gene. The V gene's germline CDR1 is SEHNR and CDR2 FQNEAQ (reference sequence). There are 14 residues in the CDR3. Trimming took 1 base from V and 3 from J, leaving 9 bases between them. The CDR3 sequence is CASSLVGAYYGYTF. The CDR3 nucleotides read TGTGCCAGCAGCTTAGTGGGAGCCTACTATGGCTACACCTTC. The full variable domain, in which reference TRBV7-9 and TRBJ1-2 provide the parts outside the CDR3, is DTGVSQNPRHKITKRGQNVTFRCDPISEHNRLYWYRQTLGQGPEFLTYFQNEAQLEKSRLLSDRFSAERPKGSFSTLEIQRTEQGDSAMYLCASSLVGAYYGYTFGSGTRLTVV.

The rearrangement uses TRBV18 and TRBJ2-1; TRBD2 matches at 9 bases. The V gene end was trimmed by 0 bases and the J gene end by 9 bases; junction bases not matched to a gene: 3. This CDR3 comprises 14 residues. Germline values: CDR1 KGHSH, CDR2 LQKENI. The CDR3: CASSPPGLASEQFF. The CDR3 coding sequence is TGTGCCAGCTCACCACCGGGACTAGCAAGTGAGCAGTTCTTC.

The V and J genes are TRBV4-3 and TRBJ2-1, with TRBD2 identical over 7 bases. CDR1 is LGHNA, CDR2 YSLEER, per germline. With 0 bases clipped from V and 1 base from J, the junction kept 0 bases outside the gene matches. This CDR3 is 15 amino acids long. CDR3 sequence: CASSQDSGSYNEQFF. The CDR3 DNA follows: TGCGCCAGCAGCCAAGATAGCGGGTCCTACAATGAGCAGTTCTTC.

This clone was detected a few times. The CDR3 sequence is CASMQGSYGYTF. The CDR3 DNA follows: TGTGCCAGCATGCAGGGATCATATGGCTACACCTTC. The rearrangement links TRBV12-3 or TRBV12-4 to TRBJ1-2, with D perhaps matching TRBD1 (5 bases). V lost 7 bases, J lost 5 bases, and 11 bases lay in between. The CDR3 consists of 12 residues.

The gene calls are TRBV5-5 and TRBJ2-7, with TRBD1 matching over 11 bases. Per germline, CDR1 SGHKS and CDR2 YYEKEE (reference sequence). This CDR3 has 15 residues. After removal of 0 bases from V and 2 bases from J, the junction contained 1 base not matched to a gene. In DNA form, the CDR3 reads TGTGCCAGCAGCTTGGGGGGACAGGGGGCCTACGAGCAGTACTTC. Its translation is CASSLGGQGAYEQYF.

The rearrangement uses TRBV3-1 (or the pseudogene TRBV3-2) and TRBJ2-7; 11 bases are shared with TRBD1. V lost 5 bases, J lost 5 bases, and 11 bases stayed unmatched. Germline V gene data show CDR1 as LGHDT and CDR2 as YNNKEL (reference sequence). The CDR3 sequence is 16 residues long. The DNA of the CDR3 is TGTGCCAGCAGCGCAGTTCCGGGACAGGGGGGAGACGAGCAGTACTTC. Its translation is CASSAVPGQGGDEQYF.

The rearrangement links TRBV29-1 to TRBJ2-4; the match to TRBD2 covers 7 bases. J gave up 6 bases and V 3 bases, and 11 bases lay outside the gene matches. CDR3 length: 15 residues. Germline CDR1 is SQVTM and CDR2 is ANQGSEA. This CDR3 is CSVEGATGGINIQYF. Here the CDR3 DNA reads TGCAGCGTTGAGGGTGCTACGGGGGGAATAAACATTCAGTACTTC. Based on the CDR3 plus reference TRBV29-1 and TRBJ2-4, the full variable domain is SAVISQKPSRDICQRGTSLTIQCQVDSQVTMMFWYRQQPGQSLTLIATANQGSEATYESGFVIDKFPISRPNLTFSTLTVSNMSPEDSSIYLCSVEGATGGINIQYFGAGTRLSVL.

The rearrangement links TRBV28 to TRBJ1-3; 11 bases match TRBD1. Germline CDR1 reads MDHEN; CDR2 reads SYDVKM. Losses at the gene ends were 4 bases for V and 1 base for J; bases not matched to a gene: 6. The CDR3 sequence is 17 residues long. DNA of the CDR3: TGTGCCAGCAGTTCCGGACAGGGGGCGCGGTCTGGAAACACCATATATTTT. Its protein product is CASSSGQGARSGNTIYF.

The chain carries TRBV10-2 and TRBJ1-1, with D maybe TRBD1 (6 bases). CDR1 is WSHSY and CDR2 is SAAADI in the germline V gene. V was shortened by 4 bases and J by 6 bases, with 24 bases between the two germline ends. There are 17 residues in the CDR3. CDR3 amino acids: CASSAPQGGPYPPEAFF. Here the CDR3 DNA reads TGCGCCAGCAGTGCCCCACAGGGTGGTCCCTACCCCCCTGAAGCTTTCTTT.